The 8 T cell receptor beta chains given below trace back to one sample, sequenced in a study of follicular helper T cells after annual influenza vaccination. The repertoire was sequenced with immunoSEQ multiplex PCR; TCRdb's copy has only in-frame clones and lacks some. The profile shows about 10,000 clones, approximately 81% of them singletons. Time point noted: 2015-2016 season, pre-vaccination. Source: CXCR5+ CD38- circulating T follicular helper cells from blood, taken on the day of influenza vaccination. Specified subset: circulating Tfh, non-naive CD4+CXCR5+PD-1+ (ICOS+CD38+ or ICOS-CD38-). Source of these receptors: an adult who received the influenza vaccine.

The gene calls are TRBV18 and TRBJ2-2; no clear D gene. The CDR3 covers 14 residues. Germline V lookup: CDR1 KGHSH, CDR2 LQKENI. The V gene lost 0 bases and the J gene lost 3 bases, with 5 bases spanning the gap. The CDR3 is CASSPPTYTGELFF. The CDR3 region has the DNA TGTGCCAGCTCACCACCTACGTACACCGGGGAGCTGTTTTTT.

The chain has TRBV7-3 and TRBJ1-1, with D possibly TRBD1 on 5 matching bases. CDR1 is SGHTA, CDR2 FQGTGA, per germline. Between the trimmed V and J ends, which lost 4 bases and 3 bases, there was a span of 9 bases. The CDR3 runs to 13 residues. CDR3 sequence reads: CASSWTRYTEAFF. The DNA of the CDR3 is TGTGCCAGCAGCTGGACACGGTACACTGAAGCTTTCTTT.

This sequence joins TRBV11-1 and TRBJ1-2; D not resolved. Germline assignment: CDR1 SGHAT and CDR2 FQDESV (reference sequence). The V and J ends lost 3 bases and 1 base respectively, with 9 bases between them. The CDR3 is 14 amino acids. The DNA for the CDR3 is TGTGCCAGCAGCTTGAGTTTAAGTAACTATGGCTACACCTTC. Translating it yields CASSLSLSNYGYTF.

For the CDR3, the DNA is TGCGCCAGCAGCACCGGGTCGGGGGAGACCCAGTACTTC. It is translated as CASSTGSGETQYF. This chain joins TRBV5-1 and TRBJ2-5, with D possibly matching TRBD2 (5 bases). Germline CDR1 and CDR2: SGHRS and YFSETQ. The CDR3 contains 13 residues. Trimming left V 4 bases short and J 5 bases short, with 12 bases between. Full variable domain (remainder filled in from reference TRBV5-1 and TRBJ2-5): KAGVTQTPRYLIKTRGQQVTLSCSPISGHRSVSWYQQTPGQGLQFLFEYFSETQRNKGNFPGRFSGRQFSNSRSEMNVSTLELGDSALYLCASSTGSGETQYFGPGTRLLVL.

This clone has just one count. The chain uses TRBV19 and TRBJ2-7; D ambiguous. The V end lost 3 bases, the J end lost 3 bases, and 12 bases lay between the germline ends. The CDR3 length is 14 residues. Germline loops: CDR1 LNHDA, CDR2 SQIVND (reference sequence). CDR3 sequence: CASSISVRSYEQYF. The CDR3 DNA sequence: TGTGCCAGTAGTATTAGTGTCAGGAGCTACGAGCAGTACTTC.

CDR3 region: CASRTGLTNEKLFF. The CDR3 DNA reads TGTGCCAGTCGCACAGGGTTAACTAATGAAAAACTGTTTTTT. The gene calls are TRBV6-5 and TRBJ1-4; a possible D gene is TRBD1 (6 bases). The germline V and J ends were trimmed by 9 bases and 1 base, with 12 bases remaining between them. The CDR3 sequence is 14 residues long. Per the germline V gene, CDR1 is MNHEY and CDR2 is SVGAGI.

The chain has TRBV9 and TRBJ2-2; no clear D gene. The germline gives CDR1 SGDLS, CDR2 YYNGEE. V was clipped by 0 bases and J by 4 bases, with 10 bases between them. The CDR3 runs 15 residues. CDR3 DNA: TGTGCCAGCAGCGTAGCTACGACCCGCACCGGGGAGCTGTTTTTT. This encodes CASSVATTRTGELFF.

The CDR3, as DNA: TGTGCCAGCTCACCACCCTCGGTTACCGGGGAGCTGTTTTTT. Its protein product is CASSPPSVTGELFF. The chain is built from TRBV18 and TRBJ2-2; D gene unclear. Germline loops: CDR1 KGHSH, CDR2 LQKENI. Trimming cost V 0 bases and J 5 bases, with 7 bases left between them. This CDR3 comprises 14 residues.